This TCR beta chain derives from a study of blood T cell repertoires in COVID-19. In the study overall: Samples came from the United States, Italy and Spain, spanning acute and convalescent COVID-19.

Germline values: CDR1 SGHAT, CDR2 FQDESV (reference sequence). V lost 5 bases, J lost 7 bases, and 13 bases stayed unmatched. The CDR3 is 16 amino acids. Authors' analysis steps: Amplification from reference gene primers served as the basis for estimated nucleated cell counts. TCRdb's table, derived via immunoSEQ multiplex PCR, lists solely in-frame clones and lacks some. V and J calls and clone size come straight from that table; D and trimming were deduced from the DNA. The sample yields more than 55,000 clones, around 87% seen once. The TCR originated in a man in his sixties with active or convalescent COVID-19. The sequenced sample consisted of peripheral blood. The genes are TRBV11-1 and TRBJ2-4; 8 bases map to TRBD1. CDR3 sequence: CASSLSGTGGRNIQYF. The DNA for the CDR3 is TGTGCCAGCAGCCTATCCGGGACAGGTGGCAGGAACATTCAGTACTTC.